One and the same sample provided the 10 T cell receptor beta chains below, sequenced in a study of blood T cell repertoires in COVID-19. Method: immunoSEQ multiplex PCR; TCRdb's copy keeps in-frame clones and lacks some. Among 97,000 or so clones listed, around 82% were seen once. What was sequenced was peripheral blood. These receptors originate from a man between 65 and 85 years old with active or convalescent COVID-19.

This chain connects TRBV4-1 to TRBJ2-3, with 7 bases identical to TRBD1. Germline V gene data show CDR1 as MGHRA and CDR2 as YSYEKL. This CDR3 spans 16 amino acids. V gave up 2 bases and J gave up 2 bases; unmatched junction bases: 7. CDR3 sequence (DNA): TGCGCCAGCAGCCAACGGACAGGTTCCCCCACAGATACGCAGTATTTT. Protein sequence: CASSQRTGSPTDTQYF.

V and J are TRBV6-5 and TRBJ1-5; TRBD1 agrees at 7 bases. This CDR3 has 13 residues. With 9 bases clipped from V and 5 bases from J, the junction kept 7 bases outside the gene matches. Germline CDR1 and CDR2: MNHEY and SVGAGI. The CDR3 bases are TGTGCCAGTAGGGACAGCCCCTATCAGCCCCAGCATTTT. Its translation: CASRDSPYQPQHF.

The rearrangement uses TRBV5-1 and TRBJ2-7; D is perhaps TRBD2 (8 bases). Per the germline V gene, CDR1 is SGHRS and CDR2 is YFSETQ. The CDR3 runs to 16 residues. The ends were cut back, 1 base at V and 5 bases at J, with 19 bases in the middle. The CDR3 coding sequence is TGCGCCAGCAGCTTGCCGGGACTAGGGGGCTCTAACGAGCAGTACTTC. This encodes CASSLPGLGGSNEQYF.

This clone came up a few times. This chain connects TRBV6-2 or TRBV6-3 to TRBJ1-1; perhaps TRBD1 as D (5 bases). V lost 6 bases, J lost 10 bases, and 21 bases lay in between. CDR3 length equals 14 residues. Germline values: CDR1 MNHEY, CDR2 SVGEGT. CDR3 sequence reads: CASSPDRQFRSAFF. The CDR3 DNA reads as TGTGCCAGCAGCCCCGATCGACAGTTTCGTTCAGCTTTCTTT.

This chain uses TRBV5-8 with TRBJ2-4; weak D call: TRBD1 (5 bases). The CDR3 loop spans 15 amino acids. Germline V gene sequence: CDR1 SGHTS, CDR2 YDEGEE. V was clipped by 4 bases and J by 0 bases, with 11 bases between them. This chain's CDR3 is CASSPGQLAKNIQYF. The CDR3 DNA follows: TGTGCCAGCAGCCCAGGACAACTAGCCAAAAACATTCAGTACTTC.

This clone was seen a handful of times. This chain joins TRBV14 and TRBJ1-6; no clear D gene. Between the trimmed V and J ends, which lost 1 base and 8 bases, there was a span of 6 bases. Germline V lookup: CDR1 SGHDN, CDR2 FVKESK. This CDR3 contains 13 residues. CDR3 nucleotide sequence: TGTGCCAGCAGCCAAGTCGGGTATTCACCCCTCCACTTT. Protein product: CASSQVGYSPLHF.

The chain recombines TRBV2 with TRBJ2-2; 11 bases agree with TRBD1. The CDR3 runs 15 residues. V dropped 4 bases and J dropped 4; count of bases not matched to a gene: 2. Germline V gene sequence: CDR1 SNHLY, CDR2 FYNNEI. In DNA form, the CDR3 reads TGTGCCAGCAGTGCGGGACAGGGGGGCACCGGGGAGCTGTTTTTT. It codes for CASSAGQGGTGELFF.

The chain combines TRBV6-1 with TRBJ2-3, with unresolved D. Germline V gene sequence: CDR1 MNHNS, CDR2 SASEGT. This CDR3 region has 14 residues. Trimming pared 0 bases from V and 1 base from J, leaving 5 bases between. The DNA for the CDR3 is TGTGCCAGCAGTGAAGCGGGCCGCACAGATACGCAGTATTTT. Translating gives CASSEAGRTDTQYF.

This clone was detected once. The V gene is TRBV5-1, the J gene TRBJ2-7, with a weak D call TRBD1 (5 bases). This CDR3 spans 14 amino acids. Germline CDR1 SGHRS, CDR2 YFSETQ. Trimming took off 0 bases at V and 5 bases at J, with 12 bases between the two ends. CDR3: CASSLGAGQDEQYF. In nucleotides, the CDR3 is TGCGCCAGCAGCTTGGGGGCAGGGCAGGACGAGCAGTACTTC.

The chain joins TRBV11-2 to TRBJ2-7; no definite D call. This CDR3 contains 11 residues. Trimming cost V 1 base and J 6 bases, with 4 bases left between them. The V gene's germline CDR1 is SGHAT and CDR2 FQNNGV. CDR3 amino acids: CASSLVVEQYF. The CDR3 DNA reads TGTGCCAGCAGCTTAGTAGTCGAGCAGTACTTC.